This note documents a single T cell receptor (beta chain) sequence. The antigen is undetermined. It was with random hexamers that roughly 0.45 to 1 ug RNA was reverse transcribed. The amplification used immunoSEQ multiplex PCR on TCR beta CDR3; it spanned 54 Vbeta and 13 Jbeta. TCRdb passed the immunoSEQ multiplex PCR reads through MiXCR, listing each CDR3 protein once. The sample has about 120,000 distinct CDR3 sequences; nearly 96% are singletons. This specimen comes from a study of CD8 T cells in Susac syndrome. About the research overall: Patients with Susac syndrome were therapy-naive, taking corticosteroids, with some also receiving intravenous immunoglobulin, or taking intravenous immunoglobulin alone at the time their blood was drawn.

Overall study findings and caveats: When the CD4+ T cell repertoires of patients with Susac syndrome were examined, they did not show any clonal expansion.

Recently defined diagnostic criteria classed the Susac syndrome patients as definite or probable. Germline CDR1 SGHRS, CDR2 YFSETQ. V was pared by 8 bases and J by 8 bases, with 9 bases of the junction left unmatched. The CDR3 loop spans 14 amino acids. V gene TRBV5-1 combines with J gene TRBJ1-4, with TRBD1 matching over 10 bases. This TCR was recovered from a human donor with Susac syndrome. The material sequenced was CD4+ T cells from PBMCs. In DNA, the CDR3 is TGCGCCAGTAGAATCGGGACAGGGGAAGAAAAACTGTTTTTT. Translation: CASRIGTGEEKLFF.